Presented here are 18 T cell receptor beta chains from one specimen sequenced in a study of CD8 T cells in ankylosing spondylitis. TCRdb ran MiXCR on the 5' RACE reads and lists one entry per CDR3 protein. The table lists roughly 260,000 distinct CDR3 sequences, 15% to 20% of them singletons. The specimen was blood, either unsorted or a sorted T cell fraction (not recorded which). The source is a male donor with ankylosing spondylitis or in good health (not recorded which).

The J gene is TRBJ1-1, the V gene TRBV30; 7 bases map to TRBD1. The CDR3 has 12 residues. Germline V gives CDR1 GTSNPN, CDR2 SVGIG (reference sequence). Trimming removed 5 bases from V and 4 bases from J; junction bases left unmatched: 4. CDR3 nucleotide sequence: TGTGCCTGGGGGCAGGGGGGCACTGAAGCTTTCTTT. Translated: CAWGQGGTEAFF.

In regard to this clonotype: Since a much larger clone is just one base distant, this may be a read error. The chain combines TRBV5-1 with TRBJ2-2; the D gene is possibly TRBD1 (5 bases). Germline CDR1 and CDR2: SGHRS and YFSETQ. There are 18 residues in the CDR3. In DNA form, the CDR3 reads TGCGTCAGCAGCTTGGTTTCCCTCGCCCAGGGTCACGCCGGGGAGCTGTTTTTT. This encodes CVSSLVSLAQGHAGELFF.

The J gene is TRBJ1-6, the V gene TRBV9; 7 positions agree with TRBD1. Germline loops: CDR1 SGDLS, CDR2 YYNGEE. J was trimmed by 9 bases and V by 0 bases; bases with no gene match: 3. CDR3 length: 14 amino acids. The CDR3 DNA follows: TGTGCCAGCAGCGTAGATAACAGGGGTTCACCCCTCCACTTT. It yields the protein CASSVDNRGSPLHF.

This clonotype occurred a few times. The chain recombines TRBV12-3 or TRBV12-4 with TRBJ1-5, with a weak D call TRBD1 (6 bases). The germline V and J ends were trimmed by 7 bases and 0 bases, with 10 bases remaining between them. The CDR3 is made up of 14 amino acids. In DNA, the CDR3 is TGTGCCAGCATGCGACAGGATAGCAATCAGCCCCAGCATTTT. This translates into CASMRQDSNQPQHF.

The CDR3 region has the DNA TGTGCCAGCAGCCAAGACCATGAGCAGTTCTTC. Its translation: CASSQDHEQFF. The genes are TRBV3-1 and TRBJ2-1; D is uncertain. Germline values: CDR1 LGHDT, CDR2 YNNKEL (reference sequence). V dropped 0 bases and J dropped 8 bases, with 2 bases sitting between them. The CDR3 runs 11 residues.

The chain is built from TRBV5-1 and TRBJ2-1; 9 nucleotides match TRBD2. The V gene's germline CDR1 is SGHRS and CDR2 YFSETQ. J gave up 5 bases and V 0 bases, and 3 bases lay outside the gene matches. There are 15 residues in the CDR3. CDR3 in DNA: TGCGCCAGCAGCTTGGGCGGGAGGGCCAACAATGAGCAGTTCTTC. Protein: CASSLGGRANNEQFF.

Written as DNA, the CDR3 is TGTGCCAGCAGTCTCCAGGGACAGGGGTTTGGCAATGAGCAGTTCTTC. It translates to CASSLQGQGFGNEQFF. This chain joins TRBV28 and TRBJ2-1, with 10 bases lining up with TRBD1. V gave up 5 bases and J gave up 6 bases; unmatched junction bases: 10. Looked up from germline, CDR1 is MDHEN and CDR2 is SYDVKM. The CDR3 consists of 16 residues.

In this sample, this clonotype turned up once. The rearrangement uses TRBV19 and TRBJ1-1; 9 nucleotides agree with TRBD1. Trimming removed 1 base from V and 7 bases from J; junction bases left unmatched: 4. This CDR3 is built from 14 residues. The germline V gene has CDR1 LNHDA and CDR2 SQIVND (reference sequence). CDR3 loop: CASSIVPGQGEAFF. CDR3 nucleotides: TGTGCCAGTAGTATAGTCCCGGGACAGGGTGAAGCTTTCTTT.

The CDR3 bases are TGCGCCAGCCGAAGGGACAGGAACACCGGGGAGCTGTTTTTT. This sequence encodes CASRRDRNTGELFF. This chain joins TRBV5-1 and TRBJ2-2; 7 nucleotides match TRBD1. CDR1 is SGHRS and CDR2 is YFSETQ in the germline V gene. After removal of 7 bases from V and 1 base from J, the junction contained 4 bases not matched to a gene. The CDR3 is 14 amino acids.

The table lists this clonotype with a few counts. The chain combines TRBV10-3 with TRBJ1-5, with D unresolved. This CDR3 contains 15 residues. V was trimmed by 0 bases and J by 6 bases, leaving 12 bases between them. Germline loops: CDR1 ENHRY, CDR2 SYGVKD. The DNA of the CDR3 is TGTGCCATCAGTGAGTCGTCCCGGGGTGTTCAGCCCCAGCATTTT. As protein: CAISESSRGVQPQHF.

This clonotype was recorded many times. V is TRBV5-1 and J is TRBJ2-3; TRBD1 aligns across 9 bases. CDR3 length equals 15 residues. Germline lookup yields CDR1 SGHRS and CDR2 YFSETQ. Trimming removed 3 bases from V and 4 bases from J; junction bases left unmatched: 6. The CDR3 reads CASSWERQGADTQYF. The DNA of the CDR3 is TGCGCCAGCAGCTGGGAAAGACAGGGGGCAGATACGCAGTATTTT.

As DNA, the CDR3 is TGCAGTGCTAGCGTTAGAAGCGGGGGTCCGTACAATGAGCAGTTCTTC. It yields the protein CSASVRSGGPYNEQFF. This rearrangement joins TRBV20-1 to TRBJ2-1; TRBD2 matches at 8 bases. CDR1 and CDR2 from the germline V gene are DFQATT and SNEGSKA (reference sequence). The CDR3 is 16 amino acids. Unmatched junction bases numbered 11, after V lost 3 bases and J lost 4 bases.

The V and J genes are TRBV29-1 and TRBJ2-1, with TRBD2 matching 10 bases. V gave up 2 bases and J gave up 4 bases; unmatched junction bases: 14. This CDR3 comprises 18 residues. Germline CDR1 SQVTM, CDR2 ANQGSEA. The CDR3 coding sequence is TGCAGCGTTGAATTGGCAAAGGGAGGACTAGCGGTTTACAATGAGCAGTTCTTC. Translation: CSVELAKGGLAVYNEQFF.

The CDR3 reads CASSHRDSGDTGELFF. CDR3 coding DNA: TGTGCCAGCAGTCATAGGGATAGCGGAGACACCGGGGAGCTGTTTTTT. The chain employs TRBV3-1 and TRBJ2-2; possibly TRBD2 for D (6 bases). The CDR3 has 16 amino acids. From germline, CDR1 is LGHDT and CDR2 YNNKEL (reference sequence). Trimming stripped 6 bases from V and 3 bases from J, with 17 bases between.

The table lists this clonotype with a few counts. DNA of the CDR3: TGTGCCAGCAGTTTTACTGCGGGACAGGGAATCTACGAGCAGTACGTC. Encoded protein: CASSFTAGQGIYEQYV. The rearrangement uses TRBV28 and TRBJ2-7; TRBD1 matches at 9 bases. Trimming at V came to 3 bases and at J to 3 bases, leaving 9 bases not matched to a gene. This CDR3 is 16 amino acids long. The germline gives CDR1 MDHEN, CDR2 SYDVKM.

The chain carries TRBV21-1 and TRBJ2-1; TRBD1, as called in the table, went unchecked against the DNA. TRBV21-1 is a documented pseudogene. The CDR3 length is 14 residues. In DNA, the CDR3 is TGTGCCAGCAGCATCCTCGGGCAGGATTTGGAGCAGTTCTTC. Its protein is CASSILGQDLEQFF.

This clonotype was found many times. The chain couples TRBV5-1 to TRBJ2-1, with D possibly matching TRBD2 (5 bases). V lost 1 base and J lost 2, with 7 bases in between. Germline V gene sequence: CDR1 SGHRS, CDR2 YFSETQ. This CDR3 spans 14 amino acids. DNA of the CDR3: TGCGCCAGCAGCTTGTCCGGGACCTACAATGAGCAGTTCTTC. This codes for CASSLSGTYNEQFF. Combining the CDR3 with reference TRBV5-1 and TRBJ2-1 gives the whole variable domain KAGVTQTPRYLIKTRGQQVTLSCSPISGHRSVSWYQQTPGQGLQFLFEYFSETQRNKGNFPGRFSGRQFSNSRSEMNVSTLELGDSALYLCASSLSGTYNEQFFGPGTRLTVL.

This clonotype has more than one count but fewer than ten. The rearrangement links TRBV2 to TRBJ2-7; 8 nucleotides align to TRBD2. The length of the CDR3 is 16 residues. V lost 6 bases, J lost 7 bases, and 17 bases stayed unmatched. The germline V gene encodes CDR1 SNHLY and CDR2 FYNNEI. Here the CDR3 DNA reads TGTGCCAGCAGCCCACTCGAGGGACTAGTTTCAGGGGAGCAGTACGTC. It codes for CASSPLEGLVSGEQYV.